These 14 T cell receptor beta chains were sequenced from one sample in a study of shared clonotypes between healthy human individuals. TCRdb's copy holds only in-frame clones and misses some; the assay was immunoSEQ multiplex PCR. The sample yields under 650,000 clones, approximately 95% seen once. Sequencing was carried out using naive CD4+ T cells sorted from blood. As to subset: CD45RA+ positively selected. The origin of the receptors is a woman aged 30 to 39 in good health.

The rearrangement joins TRBV11-2 to TRBJ2-1; 8 bases are shared with TRBD2. V shed 2 bases and J 7 bases; nucleotides not matched to a gene: 7. The CDR3 loop spans 15 amino acids. Germline CDR1 is SGHAT and CDR2 is FQNNGV. CDR3 DNA: TGTGCCAGCAGCTTATCAAGCGGGAGAACTAATGAGCAGTTCTTC. Translated: CASSLSSGRTNEQFF.

Details on this clone: This CDR3 is also generated by other DNA sequences in the sample. V gene TRBV28 combines with J gene TRBJ2-7; 7 bases map to TRBD1. V gave up 4 bases and J gave up 4 bases; unmatched junction bases: 4. The CDR3 has 13 amino acids. Germline V lookup: CDR1 MDHEN, CDR2 SYDVKM. Here the CDR3 DNA reads TGTGCCAGCAGTTCGGGACAGAATTACGAGCAGTACTTC. It is translated as CASSSGQNYEQYF. Together with reference TRBV28 and TRBJ2-7, the CDR3 gives the full variable domain: DVKVTQSSRYLVKRTGEKVFLECVQDMDHENMFWYRQDPGLGLRLIYFSYDVKMKEKGDIPEGYSVSREKKERFSLILESASTNQTSMYLCASSSGQNYEQYFGPGTRLTVT.

This chain joins TRBV28 and TRBJ2-7; D unclear. This CDR3 is 12 amino acids long. Trimming stripped 5 bases from V and 2 bases from J, with 7 bases between. Germline CDR1 MDHEN, CDR2 SYDVKM. The CDR3 sequence is CASSALPYEQYF. The CDR3 DNA sequence: TGTGCCAGCAGTGCCCTCCCCTACGAGCAGTACTTC.

Concerning this clone itself: The identical CDR3 is also encoded by other nucleotide sequences in the sample. V usage is TRBV19 and J usage is TRBJ1-5; no reliable D call. The CDR3 contains 14 residues. V was pared by 3 bases and J by 1 base, with 7 bases between. Per germline, CDR1 LNHDA and CDR2 SQIVND (reference sequence). The CDR3 sequence is CASSISGSNQPQHF. The CDR3, as DNA: TGTGCCAGTAGTATTTCCGGGAGCAATCAGCCCCAGCATTTT.

CDR3 amino acids: CASSLRAGRTSGRGEQYF. In DNA form, the CDR3 reads TGTGCCAGCAGCTTACGGGCAGGGAGGACTAGCGGGAGGGGCGAGCAGTACTTC. The chain employs TRBV11-2 and TRBJ2-7; TRBD2 matches 15 bases. With V trimmed by 2 bases and J by 6 bases, 11 bases remained unmatched. Germline loops: CDR1 SGHAT, CDR2 FQNNGV. The CDR3 length is 18 residues.

The rearrangement links TRBV30 to TRBJ1-1; no reliable D call. The V gene's germline CDR1 is GTSNPN and CDR2 SVGIG (reference sequence). The CDR3 runs to 13 residues. Trimming pared 0 bases from V and 7 bases from J, leaving 12 bases between. The CDR3 sequence: CAWSVLQYNEAFF. The CDR3 DNA follows: TGTGCCTGGAGTGTGTTACAATACAATGAAGCTTTCTTT.

The chain uses TRBV27 and TRBJ2-2, with D perhaps TRBD2 (6 bases). The germline V and J ends were trimmed by 7 bases and 1 base, with 13 bases remaining between them. Germline V gene lookup returns CDR1 MNHEY and CDR2 SMNVEV (reference sequence). CDR3 length equals 15 residues. CDR3 sequence (DNA): TGTGCCAGCAATGCGGAGGGATGGAACACCGGGGAGCTGTTTTTT. As protein: CASNAEGWNTGELFF.

The rearrangement uses TRBV10-2 and TRBJ1-1; D is undetermined. Trimming shortened V by 0 bases and J by 11 bases, and 22 bases separated the two germline ends. The germline V gene encodes CDR1 WSHSY and CDR2 SAAADI. The CDR3 contains 16 residues. Here the CDR3 reads CASSESSRMDIARAFF. Written as DNA, the CDR3 is TGCGCCAGCAGTGAGTCGAGCAGGATGGATATCGCGAGGGCTTTCTTT.

DNA for the CDR3: TGTGCCAGCAGCGTAGCCGGCAATACGAACACCGGGGAGCTGTTTTTT. Its protein is CASSVAGNTNTGELFF. V is TRBV9 and J is TRBJ2-2; D call uncertain. The germline CDR1 and CDR2 sequences are SGDLS and YYNGEE. Trimming shortened V by 0 bases and J by 0 bases, and 9 bases separated the two germline ends. The CDR3 extends over 16 amino acids.

This sequence joins TRBV11-2 and TRBJ1-3; D is uncertain. Germline lookup yields CDR1 SGHAT and CDR2 FQNNGV. The CDR3 covers 16 residues. The ends were cut back, 1 base at V and 0 bases at J, with 10 bases in the middle. The CDR3 DNA follows: TGTGCCAGCAGCTTAGGGTCCCTATCCTCTGGAAACACCATATATTTT. It translates to CASSLGSLSSGNTIYF.

The sample holds one count of this clone. The chain uses TRBV19 and TRBJ1-4; weak D call: TRBD1 (5 bases). Germline V CDR1 and CDR2: LNHDA, SQIVND (reference sequence). This CDR3 is 15 amino acids long. V lost 2 bases and J 5 bases, leaving 12 bases between the germline ends. The DNA for the CDR3 is TGTGCCAGTAGTATACGTAGACAGTACAATGAAAAACTGTTTTTT. Translating gives CASSIRRQYNEKLFF.

This chain uses TRBV25-1 with TRBJ1-5, with 7 bases identical to TRBD1. From germline, CDR1 is MGHDK and CDR2 SYGVNS. With 2 bases clipped from V and 4 bases from J, the junction kept 2 bases outside the gene matches. The CDR3 contains 14 residues. Here the CDR3 reads CASSEPGQNQPQHF. The CDR3 coding sequence is TGTGCCAGCAGTGAACCGGGACAGAATCAGCCCCAGCATTTT.

The chain joins TRBV28 to TRBJ1-2; the D gene is possibly TRBD1 (6 bases). The length of the CDR3 is 15 residues. The germline V gene encodes CDR1 MDHEN and CDR2 SYDVKM. The V end lost 4 bases, the J end lost 3 bases, and 15 bases lay between the germline ends. The CDR3 protein is CASSSAGQSYYGYTF. Written as DNA, the CDR3 is TGTGCCAGCAGTTCGGCAGGACAGTCGTACTATGGCTACACCTTC.

The chain is built from TRBV5-8 and TRBJ2-7; 15 bases are a match to TRBD2. CDR3 length: 19 residues. V lost 2 bases and J lost 0; bases outside the gene matches: 9. Germline V lookup: CDR1 SGHTS, CDR2 YDEGEE. CDR3 loop: CASSFSGTSGRRSSYEQYF. Written as DNA, the CDR3 is TGTGCCAGCAGCTTTAGTGGGACTAGCGGGAGGCGAAGCTCCTACGAGCAGTACTTC.